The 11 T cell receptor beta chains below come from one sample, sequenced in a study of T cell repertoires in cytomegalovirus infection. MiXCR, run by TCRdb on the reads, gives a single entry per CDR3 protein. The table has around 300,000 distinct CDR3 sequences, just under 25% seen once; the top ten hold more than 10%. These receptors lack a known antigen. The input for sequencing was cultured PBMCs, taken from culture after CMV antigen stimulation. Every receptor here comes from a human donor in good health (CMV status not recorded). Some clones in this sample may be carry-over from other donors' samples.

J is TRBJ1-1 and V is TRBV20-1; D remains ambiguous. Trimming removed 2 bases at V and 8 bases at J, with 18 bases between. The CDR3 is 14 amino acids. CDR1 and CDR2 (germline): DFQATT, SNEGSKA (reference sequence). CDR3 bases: TGCAGTGCTAGATCATCCCGGGCCACTACCGAAGCTTTCTTT. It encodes CSARSSRATTEAFF.

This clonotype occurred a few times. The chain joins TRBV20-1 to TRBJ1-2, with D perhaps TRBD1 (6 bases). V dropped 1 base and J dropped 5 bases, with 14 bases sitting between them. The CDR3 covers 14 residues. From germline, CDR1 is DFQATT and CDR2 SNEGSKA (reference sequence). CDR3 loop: CSARVLLGAYGYTF. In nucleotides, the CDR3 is TGCAGTGCTAGAGTTTTATTGGGGGCATATGGCTACACCTTC.

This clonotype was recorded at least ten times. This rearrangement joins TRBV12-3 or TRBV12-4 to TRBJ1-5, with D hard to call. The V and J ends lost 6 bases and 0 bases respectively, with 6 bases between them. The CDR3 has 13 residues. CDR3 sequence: CASSVNSNQPQHF. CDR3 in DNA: TGTGCCAGCAGCGTGAATAGCAATCAGCCCCAGCATTTT.

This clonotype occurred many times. The CDR3 sequence: CASSTIQGAGSGYTF. The CDR3 nucleotides read TGTGCCAGCAGCACGATACAGGGGGCGGGTTCAGGCTACACCTTC. The V gene is TRBV28, the J gene TRBJ1-2; 9 bases match TRBD1. The germline CDR1 and CDR2 sequences are MDHEN and SYDVKM. The CDR3 is 15 residues long. The ends lost 6 bases at V and 8 bases at J; junction bases unmatched: 13.

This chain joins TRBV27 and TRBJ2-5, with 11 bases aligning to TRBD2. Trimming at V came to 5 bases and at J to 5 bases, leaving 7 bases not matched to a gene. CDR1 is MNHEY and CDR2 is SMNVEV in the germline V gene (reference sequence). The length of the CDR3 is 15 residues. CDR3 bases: TGTGCCAGCAGTAGTGTAGCGGGAGGGGAGGAGACCCAGTACTTC. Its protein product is CASSSVAGGEETQYF.

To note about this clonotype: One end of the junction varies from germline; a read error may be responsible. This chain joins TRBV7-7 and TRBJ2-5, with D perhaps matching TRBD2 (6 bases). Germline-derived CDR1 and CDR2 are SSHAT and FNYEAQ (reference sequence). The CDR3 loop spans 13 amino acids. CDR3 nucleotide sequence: TGTGCTAGCAGCACCCGGGGAGGCAAGACCCAGTACTTC. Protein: CASSTRGGKTQYF.

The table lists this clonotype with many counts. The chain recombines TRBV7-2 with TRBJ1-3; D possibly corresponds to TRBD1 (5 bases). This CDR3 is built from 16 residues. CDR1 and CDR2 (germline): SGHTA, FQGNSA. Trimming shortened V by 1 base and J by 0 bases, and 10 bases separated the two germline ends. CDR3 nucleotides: TGTGCCAGCAGCTTAGAAGGGACCAACTCTGGAAACACCATATATTTT. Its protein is CASSLEGTNSGNTIYF.

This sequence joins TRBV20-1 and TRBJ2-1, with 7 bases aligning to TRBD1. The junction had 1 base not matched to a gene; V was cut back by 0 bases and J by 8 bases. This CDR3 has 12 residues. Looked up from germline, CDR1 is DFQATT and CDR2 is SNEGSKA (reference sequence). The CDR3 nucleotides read TGCAGTGCTAGAGAACAGGGGTATGAGCAGTTCTTC. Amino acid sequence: CSAREQGYEQFF.

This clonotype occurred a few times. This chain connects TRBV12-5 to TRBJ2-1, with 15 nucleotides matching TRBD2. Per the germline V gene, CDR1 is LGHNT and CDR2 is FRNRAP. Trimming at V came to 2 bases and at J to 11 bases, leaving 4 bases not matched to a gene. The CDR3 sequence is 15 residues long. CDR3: CASGLSGLAGGKQFF. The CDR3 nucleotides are TGTGCTAGTGGTTTGAGTGGACTAGCGGGAGGGAAGCAGTTCTTC.

CDR3 loop: CASSLEAFNQPQHF. The CDR3, as DNA: TGTGCCAGCAGCTTAGAGGCGTTCAATCAGCCCCAGCATTTT. This chain joins TRBV7-6 and TRBJ1-5, with D unresolved. Trimming cost V 1 base and J 3 bases, with 7 bases left between them. From germline, CDR1 is SGHVS and CDR2 FNYEAQ. The CDR3 has 14 amino acids.

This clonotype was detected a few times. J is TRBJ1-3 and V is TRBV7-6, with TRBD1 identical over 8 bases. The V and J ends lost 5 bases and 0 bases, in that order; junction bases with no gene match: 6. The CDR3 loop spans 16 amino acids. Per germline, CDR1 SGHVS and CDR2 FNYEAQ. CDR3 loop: CASSPRQGYSGNTIYF. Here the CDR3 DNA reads TGTGCCAGCAGCCCGAGACAGGGGTACTCTGGAAACACCATATATTTT.